This entry describes one TCR beta chain. The sample originates from a study of ipilimumab plus nivolumab after autologous stem cell transplantation. The CDR3 runs 14 residues. The ends were cut back, 5 bases at V and 4 bases at J, with 13 bases in the middle. CDR1 is LGHNA and CDR2 is YSLEER in the germline V gene. Patients got 3 mg/kg IV nivolumab weeks 1, 4, 7, 10, then biweekly through week 26. The protocol was immunoSEQ multiplex PCR, while the TCRdb copy is restricted to in-frame clones and leaves out a portion. The sample shows under 20,000 clones, around 85% of them seen only once. The sample consisted of PBMCs, taken in a trial of ipilimumab plus nivolumab as post-transplant consolidation. V usage is TRBV4-3 and J usage is TRBJ2-3; D is ambiguous. The origin of this receptor is a male donor with diffuse large B-cell lymphoma. CDR3 in DNA: TGCGCCAGCAGCAGAGGAGATGCGGCAGATACGCAGTATTTT. Its protein product is CASSRGDAADTQYF.